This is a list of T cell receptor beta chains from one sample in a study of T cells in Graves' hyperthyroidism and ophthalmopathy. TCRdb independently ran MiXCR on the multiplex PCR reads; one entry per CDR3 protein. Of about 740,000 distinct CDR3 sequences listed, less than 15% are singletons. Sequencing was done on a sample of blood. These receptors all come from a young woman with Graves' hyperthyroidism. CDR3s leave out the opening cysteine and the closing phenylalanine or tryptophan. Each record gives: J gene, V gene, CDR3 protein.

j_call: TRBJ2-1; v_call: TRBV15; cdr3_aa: ATSRNHEQF
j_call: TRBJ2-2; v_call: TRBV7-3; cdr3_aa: ASSLSGENTGELF
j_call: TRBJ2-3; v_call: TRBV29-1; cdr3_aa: SANGGAPLRDTQY
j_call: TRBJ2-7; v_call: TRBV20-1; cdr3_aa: SARPPASYEQY
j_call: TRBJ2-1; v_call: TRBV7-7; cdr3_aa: ASSPLAGGPEPQF
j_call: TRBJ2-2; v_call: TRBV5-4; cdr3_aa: ASSLAGGGNTGELF
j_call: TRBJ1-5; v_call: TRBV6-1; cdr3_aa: ASSEAEGQSAQH
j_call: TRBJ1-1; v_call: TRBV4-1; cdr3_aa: ASSPKPAATTGNTEAF
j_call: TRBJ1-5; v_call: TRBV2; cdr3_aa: ASSERTSTTNQPQH
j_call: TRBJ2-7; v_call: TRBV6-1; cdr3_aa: ASRPPEVRYEQY
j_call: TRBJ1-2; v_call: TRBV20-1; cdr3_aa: SARGGFDYGYT
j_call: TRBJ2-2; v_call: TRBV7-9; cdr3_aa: ASSYWGPANTGELF
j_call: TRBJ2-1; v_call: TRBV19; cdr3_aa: ASSMRGEQF
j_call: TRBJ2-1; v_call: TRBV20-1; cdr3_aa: SARDGSTPTNEQF
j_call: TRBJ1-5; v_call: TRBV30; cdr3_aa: AWSISRGANSNQPQH
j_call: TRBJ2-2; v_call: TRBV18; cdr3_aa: ASSPATHPNTGELF
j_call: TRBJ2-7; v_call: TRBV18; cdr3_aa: ASSRGDQGMY
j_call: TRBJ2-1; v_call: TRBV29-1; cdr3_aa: SVTPSGLANEQF
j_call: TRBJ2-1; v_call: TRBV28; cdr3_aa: ASSLSGVAGTYNEQF
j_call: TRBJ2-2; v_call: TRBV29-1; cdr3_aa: SVDQQFTGELF
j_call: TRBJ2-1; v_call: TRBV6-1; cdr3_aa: ASTVGTLSYNEQF
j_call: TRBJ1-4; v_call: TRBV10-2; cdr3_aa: ASRDKRAQNEKLF
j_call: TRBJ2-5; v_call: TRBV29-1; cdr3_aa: SVGGGGYQETQY
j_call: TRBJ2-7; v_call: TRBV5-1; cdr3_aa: ASSLLEQGAIYEQY
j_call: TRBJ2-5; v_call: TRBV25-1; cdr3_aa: ASSERRETETQY
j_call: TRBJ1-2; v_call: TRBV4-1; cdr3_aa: ASSPAGRRDGYT
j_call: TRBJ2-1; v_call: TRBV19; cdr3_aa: ASSMGTGSEQF